Shown below are 8 T cell receptor beta chains from a single sample sequenced in a study of T cell repertoires in cytomegalovirus infection. MiXCR, applied by TCRdb to the reads, yields one record per CDR3 protein. The data contain roughly 310,000 distinct CDR3 sequences, roughly 16% of them singletons. What was sequenced was PBMCs. The receptors stem from a human donor in good health (CMV status not recorded). Some clones in this sample may be carry-over from other donors' samples.

This chain links TRBV10-3 with TRBJ1-1; the D gene is possibly TRBD1 (6 bases). This CDR3 comprises 17 residues. V gave up 1 base and J gave up 0 bases, with 15 bases separating them. Germline values: CDR1 ENHRY, CDR2 SYGVKD. The CDR3 nucleotides read TGTGCCATCAGTGAGTTGCACCAGACAGGTTTGAACACTGAAGCTTTCTTT. The encoded protein is CAISELHQTGLNTEAFF.

This clonotype has at least ten counts. The chain recombines TRBV7-2 with TRBJ1-3; the match to TRBD1 covers 8 bases. Per germline, CDR1 SGHTA and CDR2 FQGNSA. The ends lost 5 bases at V and 3 bases at J; junction bases unmatched: 12. The CDR3 spans 17 residues. As DNA, the CDR3 is TGTGCCAGCAGCCCCCTGGCCAGGGGGCATTTTGGAAACACCATATATTTT. This gives the protein CASSPLARGHFGNTIYF.

This clonotype appeared a few times. J is TRBJ2-3 and V is TRBV23-1; a weak D match, TRBD2 (6 bases). TRBV23-1 is an ORF, with its function uncertain. V lost 1 base and J lost 4, with 15 bases in between. The length of the CDR3 is 16 residues. The CDR3 protein is CASSQWRGISPDTQYF. In DNA, the CDR3 is TGCGCCAGCAGTCAATGGCGGGGCATCTCTCCAGATACGCAGTATTTT.

This clonotype was found a few times. The CDR3 loop reads CSAIFAASDTEAFF. The CDR3 nucleotides read TGCAGTGCTATCTTCGCAGCTTCGGACACTGAAGCTTTCTTT. The rearrangement joins TRBV20-1 to TRBJ1-1; D is unresolved. The ends were cut back, 4 bases at V and 3 bases at J, with 15 bases in the middle. This CDR3 region has 14 residues. Looked up from germline, CDR1 is DFQATT and CDR2 is SNEGSKA (reference sequence).

The rearrangement joins TRBV28 to TRBJ1-3; 8 bases align to TRBD1. Germline CDR1 and CDR2: MDHEN and SYDVKM. This CDR3 is 16 amino acids long. The V gene end was trimmed by 6 bases and the J gene end by 1 base; junction bases not matched to a gene: 8. Here the CDR3 DNA reads TGTGCCAGCAGGAGTGAACAGGGGGGATCTGGAAACACCATATATTTT. Encoded protein: CASRSEQGGSGNTIYF.

Only one count was recorded for this clonotype. V is TRBV7-6 and J is TRBJ2-3; possibly TRBD1 for D (5 bases). Germline V CDR1 and CDR2: SGHVS, FNYEAQ. Trimming stripped 0 bases from V and 7 bases from J, with 11 bases between. The CDR3 contains 14 residues. The CDR3 here is CASSLAGQSNTQYF. CDR3 nucleotides: TGTGCCAGCAGCTTAGCGGGGCAAAGCAATACGCAGTATTTT.

The chain links TRBV29-1 to TRBJ1-1; perhaps TRBD1 as D (5 bases). CDR1 is SQVTM and CDR2 is ANQGSEA in the germline V gene. V gave up 5 bases and J gave up 1 base, with 11 bases separating them. The CDR3 has 13 residues. CDR3 coding DNA: TGCAGCGTTATAGGGACGGAGAACACTGAAGCTTTCTTT. Translation gives CSVIGTENTEAFF.

This clonotype was found many times. The J gene is TRBJ1-1, the V gene TRBV25-1, with D uncertain. This CDR3 contains 14 residues. Germline lookup yields CDR1 MGHDK and CDR2 SYGVNS. Trimming pared 2 bases from V and 1 base from J, leaving 8 bases between. The CDR3 region is CASSERTGNTEAFF. The CDR3 region has the DNA TGTGCCAGCAGTGAACGAACCGGGAACACTGAAGCTTTCTTT.